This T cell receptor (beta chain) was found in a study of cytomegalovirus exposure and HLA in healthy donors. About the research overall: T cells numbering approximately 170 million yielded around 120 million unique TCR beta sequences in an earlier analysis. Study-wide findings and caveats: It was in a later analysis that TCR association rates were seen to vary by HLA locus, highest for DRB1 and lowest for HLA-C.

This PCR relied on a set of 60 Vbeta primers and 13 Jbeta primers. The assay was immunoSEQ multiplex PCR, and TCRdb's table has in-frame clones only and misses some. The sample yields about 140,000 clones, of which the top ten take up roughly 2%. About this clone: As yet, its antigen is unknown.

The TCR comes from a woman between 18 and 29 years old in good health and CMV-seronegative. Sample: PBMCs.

CDR3 coding DNA: TGTGCCAGTAGTATAGCAGGCACCTTAATAAAGCAGCCCCAGCATTTT. Its translation is CASSIAGTLIKQPQHF. The chain joins TRBV19 to TRBJ1-5; D is unclear. CDR1 is LNHDA and CDR2 is SQIVND in the germline V gene (reference sequence). V was trimmed by 1 base and J by 7 bases, leaving 17 bases between them. This CDR3 has 16 amino acids.